The source of this T cell receptor beta chain is a study of cytomegalovirus exposure and HLA in healthy donors (dated by TCRdb to 2016 to 2017). At the level of the whole study: An earlier analysis of some 620 of the donors reported about 280 Gb of sequence data and around 110 million unique TCR beta sequences obtained from approximately 180 million T cells. About 280 gigabases of sequencing data and around 88 million unique TCR sequences made up an early release that covered fewer than 650 HLA-typed donors. The genetic ancestry cluster associated with self-reported Caucasian donors included about 81% of the 398 genotyped donors. The aim of the study was to test whether cataloging public T cell receptors could identify signatures of past pathogen exposure. Using immunosequencing, the study profiled T cell repertoires from about 610 subjects and related those repertoires to cytomegalovirus serostatus. A separate validation cohort of roughly 110 different subjects was used in addition to the 666-subject first cohort. To predict cytomegalovirus infection status, the study combined high-throughput TCR immunosequencing, statistical association of individual TCRs with disease status, and machine learning. To study patterns of TCR occurrence, a later analysis re-analyzed previously published TCR beta repertoires from 550 to 800 donors and added high-resolution HLA genotyping. The later analysis used no new phenotypic data to find candidate immune exposures, relying instead on TCR beta sequences and their occurrence across donors. In an earlier analysis of roughly 600 of the donors, high-throughput TCR beta sequencing was used to judge whether each TCR beta V gene segment behaved as functional or pseudogenic. Donor age, sex, ethnicity and CMV serostatus were compiled alongside the repertoire data. A later genetic analysis used genome-wide SNP genotypes for about three fifths of the 666 donors, treating that subset as a discovery cohort. All discovery cohort repertoires had been generated using a single sequencing platform. HLA typing included class I and class II loci at four-digit resolution. The number of donors typed differed by locus, with roughly 620-630 for A, B, C, DRB1 and DQB1, about 500 for DQA1, approximately 580 for DPA1, and roughly 450 for DPB1. About five DR-DQ haplotypes were treated as single units for association and clustering because of strong linkage in the cohort. Among roughly 400 genotyped donors of the cohort, an average of around 220,000 unique TCR beta nucleotide sequences was sequenced per donor, of which roughly 17% were non-productive. Overall study outcomes, separate from this receptor: A later analysis found that HLA-associated TCR beta chains were more clonally expanded and had lower generation probabilities than equally common non-associated chains. A further reported finding was that TCR beta sequences accurately predicted the HLA-A and HLA-B alleles for most subjects in the first cohort. The sequencing pipeline was judged likely to have produced a cluster of highly shared sequence variants as a technical artifact. Three of the identified cytomegalovirus-associated TCR beta chains were confirmed in vitro to be specific for cytomegalovirus antigens. While some public TCRs were present in many individuals, most TCR sequences turned up only very rarely across donors. In a later genetic analysis, fewer N-insertions in productive TCRs were reported among donors in an Asian-associated ancestry cluster than the roughly 700-donor mean. When HLA alleles, especially DR and DQ, strongly co-occurred, attributing TCR associations to individual alleles was difficult. An earlier analysis of 587 of the donors showed that most TCR beta V segments appeared in productive rearrangements either about 90% or about 30% of the time, which broadly matched IMGT annotations. In a later genetic analysis, a missense DCLRE1C variant was associated with V-gene and J-gene trimming of TCR beta chains, and the association was replicated in an independent cohort. Presence/absence analyses assumed roughly uniform sequencing depth across donors, an assumption that may not hold. The study listed 170 or so TCR beta chains as associated with cytomegalovirus. In a later analysis, around 15,000 TCR beta sequences were associated with specific HLA alleles at a false discovery rate of 0.05. Correlated functional status among segregating V segments might be attributable to linkage disequilibrium, but an unknown experimental factor could not be ruled out. The classifier was reported to diagnose cytomegalovirus status with high specificity and sensitivity in both the original cohort and the validation cohort. In a later analysis, several top co-occurrence clusters were reported to appear linked to parvovirus B19, influenza, CMV and Epstein-Barr virus. A later analysis found that TCR association rates varied across HLA loci, with DRB1 alleles showing the most associated TCRs and HLA-C alleles the fewest. It was suggested by the authors that the approach could potentially be generalized to other disease states and immunological phenotypes. Most CMV-associated TCR beta chains appeared to be HLA-restricted in a later analysis, and the HLA associations seemed to be driven largely by CMV exposure. Because the 87-base-pair reads could not distinguish some IMGT-functional V segments, including TRBV6-2 and TRBV6-3, those segments were excluded. Because counts were too low, under 20 rarely observed V segments, including chromosome 9 orphons, were left out of the earlier analysis of over 550 of the donors. Because some donors lacked HLA typing at each locus, the association tests relied only on the typed subset. In this cohort, only TCR beta chains were sequenced, and detectable features were limited by the absence of alpha or paired-chain data. Immune exposure information for the cohort was limited to CMV serostatus.

To note about this clone: Its specific antigen is unknown. No qualities accompany the bases; no much larger clone lies one base away.

Libraries were constructed by the immunoSEQ multiplex PCR assay. A mixture of 60 forward primers for TCR Vbeta segments and 13 reverse primers for TCR Jbeta segments was used in the multiplex PCR. Amplification of the CDR3 region of rearranged TCR beta genes was performed with a multiplex PCR assay on genomic DNA. On the Illumina HiSeq System, the amplified TCR beta libraries were sequenced as 87-base-pair reads. The original methods were these. A later analysis counted 75 million to 100 million unique TCR beta chains across the roughly 700 repertoires, and around 12 million of these chains were shared by at least two donors. Raw reads were error-corrected and collapsed into unique sequences with a nearest-neighbor algorithm that merged closely related sequences to remove PCR and sequencing errors. V, D and J gene segments were assigned by aligning CDR3 sequences to IMGT reference sequences. For a sequence to be retained, a match of at least six nucleotides was required to both a V gene segment and a J gene segment. A rearrangement counted as productive if the CDR3 had no stop codons and remained in frame with V and J, and every other rearrangement counted as non-productive. Following IMGT convention, CDR3 was defined as the stretch from the second conserved V-encoded cysteine up to the conserved J-encoded phenylalanine. The earlier analysis of 500 to 650 of the donors excluded any sequence lacking an unambiguous match to a single V gene segment. In an earlier analysis of 587 of the donors, a V segment was called functional when productive rearrangements were above 56.7%, and segregating when the standard deviation between donors exceeded 5%. A statistical classification framework was built for diagnosing cytomegalovirus status from the catalog of TCR beta chain sequences. In a later analysis, TCR nucleotide sequences were compared against IMGT/GENE-DB human TR gene sequences so that V and J genes could be assigned. Using the TCRdist pipeline, a later analysis assigned CDR3 sequences along with most-parsimonious VDJ recombination scenarios. In a later analysis, each TCR beta chain was defined by its CDR3 amino acid sequence together with its V-gene family, and reads without a unique V-gene family were excluded. A later analysis removed 550 to 650 highly shared, low-generation-probability nucleotide sequences to deal with suspected cross-contamination and a sequencing artifact. A later analysis calculated a clonal expansion index for each public chain from normalized within-repertoire ranks of inferred template counts. In a later analysis, generation probabilities were computed using a VDJ recombination model fitted to out-of-frame rearrangements, and the results were checked against IGoR. Hypergeometric tests were used in a later analysis to score TCR-TCR, TCR-HLA and TCR-CMV co-occurrence, with a repertoire-size bias correction applied to the TCR pairs. In a later analysis, false discovery rates were estimated by permuting HLA or CMV assignments 20 times. In a later analysis, co-occurring TCRs were grouped using DBSCAN, and TCRdist sequence similarity was added for clustering within HLA-allele-positive subsets. Co-occurrence clustering excluded repertoires with fewer than 30,000 or more than 120,000 public chains, plus five with anomalous nucleotide sharing. TCRdb retrieved this table from immuneACCESS and kept in-frame rearrangements only. Not all clones are present; in checked studies, unresolved V genes account for under half, and no reason is known for the remainder. The V and J calls and clone size were taken over from that table, and D and trimming were inferred from the DNA. This sample comprises roughly 290,000 clones, 80% of them detected only once. The ten largest clones capture about 0.28% of the sample.

The cohort comprised 670 or so healthy bone marrow donors. Cohort members were all nominally healthy when sampled, although unrecorded immune exposures were likely present. The donor tested CMV seronegative and was one of the 352 seronegative cohort members. A peripheral blood sample was provided by each donor, and peripheral blood mononuclear cells were used for TCR beta sequencing. Genomic DNA was extracted from the blood cell samples with the Qiagen DNeasy Blood Extraction Kit. CDR1 and CDR2 were assigned from the germline V gene as SGHVS and FQNEAQ. The junction shows trimming of 5 bases on V and 6 bases on J, plus 10 bases between the germline ends. There are 13 amino acids in the CDR3, from cysteine to phenylalanine inclusive. Just the 39-base CDR3 DNA is kept, in frame starting at base 1.

Input material: PBMCs. This sequence was found in a girl under 10 years old in good health and CMV-seronegative. This receptor chain uses TRBV7-8 and TRBJ1-4; the D gene lacks a confident call. The CDR3 reads CASSPSLDEKLFF. At the DNA level, the sequence is TGTGCCAGCAGCCCCTCACTTGATGAAAAACTGTTTTTT.